This T cell receptor beta chain was retrieved from a study of blood T cell repertoires in COVID-19. At the level of the study: The study drew acute and convalescent COVID-19 samples from the United States, Italy and Spain.

This CDR3 contains 14 residues. V lost 1 base, J lost 9 bases, and 16 bases lay in between. The germline CDR1 and CDR2 sequences are SQVTM and ANQGSEA. In the original workflow: Reference gene primer amplification gave estimated nucleated cell counts. Sequencing was performed with immunoSEQ multiplex PCR; in TCRdb, only in-frame clones are kept and a portion is missing. V, J and clone size were drawn from that table, and D and trimming were deduced from the DNA. This table has roughly 56,000 clones, around 86% appearing once. The chain uses TRBV29-1 and TRBJ2-1; perhaps TRBD1 as D (6 bases). The receptor was derived from a man between 50 and 59 years old with active COVID-19. Sequenced input: peripheral blood. CDR3 sequence (DNA): TGCAGCGTTGAAGGGAGCCTGGGGGCGGCTGAGCAGTTCTTC. It codes for CSVEGSLGAAEQFF.